This entry lists 32 T cell receptor beta chains sequenced from one sample in a study of shared clonotypes between healthy human individuals. Here immunoSEQ multiplex PCR was the method, and the copy in TCRdb shows in-frame clones only, minus some. The table has over a million clones, roughly 95% seen once. The specimen sequenced was naive CD4+ T cells sorted from blood. Regarding subset: CD45RA+ positively selected. These receptors originate from a man younger than 45 in good health.

The V and J genes are TRBV30 and TRBJ1-2, with a possible D match to TRBD1 (5 bases). V lost 6 bases and J 7 bases, leaving 18 bases between the germline ends. Germline CDR1 and CDR2: GTSNPN and SVGIG (reference sequence). The CDR3 has 13 residues. CDR3 DNA: TGTGCCTGCGTGAGCGGGGCGTATGCTGGCTACACCTTC. This gives the protein CACVSGAYAGYTF.

This clone was detected once. This CDR3 is also generated by other DNA sequences in the sample. V and J are TRBV18 and TRBJ1-2; no firm D call. V was clipped by 1 base and J by 5 bases, with 5 bases between them. Germline CDR1 is KGHSH and CDR2 is LQKENI. This CDR3 comprises 12 residues. The CDR3 loop reads CASSPRGYGYTF. In DNA form, the CDR3 reads TGTGCCAGCTCACCACGAGGGTATGGCTACACCTTC.

The chain combines TRBV11-2 with TRBJ2-7; TRBD1 aligns across 8 bases. V shed 1 base and J 5 bases; nucleotides not matched to a gene: 7. CDR3 size: 15 residues. Germline V gene sequence: CDR1 SGHAT, CDR2 FQNNGV. This CDR3 reads CASSLVQGVIDEQYF. DNA for the CDR3: TGTGCCAGCAGCTTAGTACAGGGGGTGATTGACGAGCAGTACTTC.

The chain combines TRBV28 with TRBJ1-5; the D is unclear. Trimming pared 2 bases from V and 8 bases from J, leaving 7 bases between. This CDR3 region has 12 residues. Germline loops: CDR1 MDHEN, CDR2 SYDVKM. CDR3 in amino acids: CASSLTGEPQHF. Written as DNA, the CDR3 is TGTGCCAGCAGTTTAACTGGGGAGCCCCAGCATTTT.

CDR3: CASSLKQGANEQFF. The CDR3 coding sequence is TGTGCCAGCAGCTTAAAACAGGGGGCTAATGAGCAGTTCTTC. The chain carries TRBV5-4 and TRBJ2-1, with 9 bases that match TRBD1. The V segment lost 2 bases and the J segment 7 bases; nucleotides outside the gene matches: 4. This CDR3 is built from 14 residues. Germline V CDR1 and CDR2: SGHNT, YYREEE (reference sequence). Full variable domain (outside the CDR3, taken from reference TRBV5-4 and TRBJ2-1): ETGVTQSPTHLIKTRGQQVTLRCSSQSGHNTVSWYQQALGQGPQFIFQYYREEENGRGNFPPRFSGLQFPNYSSELNVNALELDDSALYLCASSLKQGANEQFFGPGTRLTVL.

This chain connects TRBV30 to TRBJ2-7, with D perhaps assigned TRBD1 or TRBD2 (6 bases each). The CDR3 has 12 residues. Germline values: CDR1 GTSNPN, CDR2 SVGIG (reference sequence). The ends were cut back, 5 bases at V and 6 bases at J, with 14 bases in the middle. CDR3: CAWGRGTFEQYF. CDR3 nucleotide sequence: TGTGCCTGGGGAAGGGGGACTTTCGAGCAGTACTTC.

This clone was counted between two and nine times. The sample holds other DNA sequences that translate to the same CDR3. The chain has TRBV20-1 and TRBJ2-1; D is undetermined. Germline assignment: CDR1 DFQATT and CDR2 SNEGSKA (reference sequence). Trimming pared 3 bases from V and 6 bases from J, leaving 6 bases between. The CDR3 consists of 11 residues. DNA of the CDR3: TGCAGTGCTAGTTTGGTCAATGAGCAGTTCTTC. It specifies CSASLVNEQFF.

The rearrangement uses TRBV14 and TRBJ2-2; D gene uncertain. From germline, CDR1 is SGHDN and CDR2 FVKESK. The CDR3 runs to 16 residues. The V gene lost 2 bases and the J gene lost 5 bases, with 15 bases spanning the gap. CDR3 amino acids: CASSQRALRRTGELFF. The CDR3 nucleotides read TGTGCCAGCAGCCAAAGAGCGCTCCGTCGGACCGGGGAGCTGTTTTTT.

The chain couples TRBV10-1 to TRBJ2-1; 10 bases map to TRBD1. The length of the CDR3 is 15 residues. The junction had 9 bases not matched to a gene; V was cut back by 5 bases and J by 8 bases. The V gene's germline CDR1 is WNHNN and CDR2 SYGVQD (reference sequence). The CDR3 is CASSRTGTGVDEQFF. The CDR3 bases are TGCGCCAGCAGTCGGACCGGGACAGGGGTCGATGAGCAGTTCTTC.

V gene TRBV28 combines with J gene TRBJ1-1; the D gene is possibly TRBD1 (5 bases). CDR3 size: 14 residues. Germline CDR1 and CDR2: MDHEN and SYDVKM. The V end was cut by 6 bases, the J end by 1 base, with 12 bases between. The CDR3 nucleotides are TGTGCCAGCAGCCGCCCTGGGGGGAACACTGAAGCTTTCTTT. It codes for CASSRPGGNTEAFF.

V gene TRBV5-1 combines with J gene TRBJ2-7; D possibly corresponds to TRBD2 (5 bases). CDR3 length: 14 amino acids. The V and J ends lost 0 bases and 6 bases respectively, with 13 bases between them. Germline V gene lookup returns CDR1 SGHRS and CDR2 YFSETQ. This CDR3 reads CASSLGGSVVEQYF. The CDR3 DNA sequence: TGCGCCAGCAGCTTGGGTGGGAGTGTGGTCGAGCAGTACTTC.

The V gene is TRBV7-8, the J gene TRBJ2-3; TRBD2 aligns across 7 bases. V gave up 5 bases and J gave up 6 bases; unmatched junction bases: 8. This CDR3 is 14 amino acids long. CDR1 SGHVS and CDR2 FQNEAQ come from the germline V gene. The CDR3 reads CASSPRTSRDTQYF. CDR3 nucleotide sequence: TGTGCCAGCAGCCCGCGGACTAGTCGGGATACGCAGTATTTT.

This CDR3 is CASRIGQRGNTEAFF. In nucleotides, the CDR3 is TGTGCCAGCAGGATAGGACAGAGGGGAAACACTGAAGCTTTCTTT. This rearrangement joins TRBV6-1 to TRBJ1-1; D may be TRBD1 (6 bases). Deletions cut 6 bases from V and 2 bases from J, with 16 bases between. The CDR3 extends over 15 amino acids. Germline lookup yields CDR1 MNHNS and CDR2 SASEGT.

The rearrangement links TRBV7-9 to TRBJ2-5, with D possibly being TRBD2 (5 bases). The V end lost 1 base, the J end lost 5 bases, and 14 bases lay between the germline ends. The CDR3 runs 15 residues. Germline CDR1 is SEHNR and CDR2 is FQNEAQ (reference sequence). This CDR3 reads CASSLDVGRGETQYF. In DNA form, the CDR3 reads TGTGCCAGCAGCTTAGATGTAGGGCGCGGGGAGACCCAGTACTTC.

This chain joins TRBV18 and TRBJ2-7, with a weak D call TRBD2 (6 bases). Per germline, CDR1 KGHSH and CDR2 LQKENI. Trimming shortened V by 5 bases and J by 3 bases, and 11 bases separated the two germline ends. This CDR3 spans 13 amino acids. CDR3 DNA: TGTGCCAGCTCAAAAGGGACTGACTACGAGCAGTACTTC. Translated: CASSKGTDYEQYF.

The chain links TRBV6-1 to TRBJ1-1, with D possibly being TRBD1 (5 bases). This CDR3 is built from 18 residues. Deletions cut 3 bases from V and 7 bases from J, with 27 bases between. Germline V CDR1 and CDR2: MNHNS, SASEGT. The CDR3, as DNA: TGTGCCAGCAGTGAGGGGCGTTCTGCCGCACTTGGCGTTGGTGAAGCTTTCTTT. It yields the protein CASSEGRSAALGVGEAFF.

The chain is built from TRBV5-5 and TRBJ2-6, with 8 bases that match TRBD1. Trimming at V came to 4 bases and at J to 2 bases, leaving 11 bases not matched to a gene. The CDR3 spans 18 residues. Per the germline V gene, CDR1 is SGHKS and CDR2 is YYEKEE (reference sequence). CDR3 DNA sequence: TGTGCCAGCAGCCAATGGACAGGGACTCTTACTGGGGCCAACGTCCTGACTTTC. Its protein is CASSQWTGTLTGANVLTF.

Points on this clone: Relative to the germline gene, one junction end is altered; a read error may explain this. The rearrangement links TRBV30 to TRBJ1-4, with D possibly matching TRBD1 (6 bases). CDR3 size: 12 residues. The germline gives CDR1 GTSNPN, CDR2 SVGIG (reference sequence). This CDR3 is CAWTLRGGKTVF. CDR3 nucleotide sequence: TGTGCCTGGACCCTGCGAGGGGGAAAAACTGTTTTT.

This rearrangement joins TRBV28 to TRBJ2-7; a weak D match, TRBD1 (5 bases). V gave up 5 bases and J gave up 6 bases, with 14 bases separating them. Germline CDR1 MDHEN, CDR2 SYDVKM. The CDR3 extends over 13 amino acids. The CDR3 DNA sequence: TGTGCCAGCAGTCCCACAGGTCAGCCCGAGCAGTACTTC. This gives the protein CASSPTGQPEQYF.

The chain couples TRBV29-1 to TRBJ1-5, with 7 bases lining up with TRBD1. The CDR3 runs 12 residues. The J segment lost 7 bases and the V segment lost 6 bases, leaving 6 bases of the junction unmatched. Germline V gene data show CDR1 as SQVTM and CDR2 as ANQGSEA. Here the CDR3 DNA reads TGCAGCGTCGGGACAGCCGGACAGCCCCAGCATTTT. Translation: CSVGTAGQPQHF. Variable domain in full (rest from reference TRBV29-1 and TRBJ1-5): SAVISQKPSRDICQRGTSLTIQCQVDSQVTMMFWYRQQPGQSLTLIATANQGSEATYESGFVIDKFPISRPNLTFSTLTVSNMSPEDSSIYLCSVGTAGQPQHFGDGTRLSIL.

The chain recombines TRBV6-1 with TRBJ2-4, with D perhaps matching TRBD2 (6 bases). The CDR3 covers 15 residues. The V and J ends lost 4 bases and 12 bases respectively, with 22 bases between them. The germline V gene encodes CDR1 MNHNS and CDR2 SASEGT. The CDR3 nucleotides are TGTGCCAGCAGTGGACCTAGCGAGCGGCCGCTTACTCAGTACTTC. It yields the protein CASSGPSERPLTQYF.

The chain combines TRBV25-1 with TRBJ2-4; D is possibly TRBD1 (5 bases). Germline V gives CDR1 MGHDK, CDR2 SYGVNS. This CDR3 spans 12 amino acids. The V and J ends lost 2 bases and 8 bases respectively, with 7 bases between them. In DNA, the CDR3 is TGTGCCAGCAGTGAACTAGGGGACATTCAGTACTTC. Protein sequence: CASSELGDIQYF.

Remarks on this clone: Other nucleotide sequences in the sample specify the same CDR3. This rearrangement joins TRBV4-2 to TRBJ2-1; a possible D gene is TRBD2 (5 bases). The CDR3 has 16 amino acids. Trimming cost V 1 base and J 2 bases, with 12 bases left between them. Germline V CDR1 and CDR2: LGHNA, YNFKEQ. The CDR3 protein is CASSQAPSGPYNEQFF. The DNA of the CDR3 is TGTGCCAGCAGCCAAGCCCCCAGCGGTCCCTACAATGAGCAGTTCTTC.

CDR3 in DNA: TGTGCCAGCTCACCATTGGAGGGGGCTCTGAACACTGAAGCTTTCTTT. This gives the protein CASSPLEGALNTEAFF. V is TRBV18 and J is TRBJ1-1, with TRBD1 identical over 7 bases. The CDR3 extends over 16 amino acids. J gave up 0 bases and V 2 bases, and 6 bases lay outside the gene matches. Germline CDR1 KGHSH, CDR2 LQKENI.

This clone was seen just once. V and J are TRBV27 and TRBJ2-7; possibly TRBD1 for D (6 bases). The CDR3 extends over 17 amino acids. CDR1 is MNHEY, CDR2 SMNVEV, per germline (reference sequence). V shed 5 bases and J shed 7 bases, with 27 bases lying between them. This CDR3 is CASSPQTIDRTVREQYF. DNA of the CDR3: TGTGCCAGCAGTCCCCAAACAATCGACAGGACGGTTAGAGAGCAGTACTTC.

The gene calls are TRBV18 and TRBJ2-1; the D is unclear. V lost 5 bases and J 4 bases, leaving 9 bases between the germline ends. CDR3 length: 13 residues. Germline CDR1 and CDR2: KGHSH and LQKENI. The CDR3 sequence: CASSVVGYNEQFF. CDR3 nucleotide sequence: TGTGCCAGCTCAGTGGTGGGTTACAATGAGCAGTTCTTC.

The chain carries TRBV10-2 and TRBJ2-7; D gene unclear. CDR1 WSHSY and CDR2 SAAADI come from the germline V gene. V lost 6 bases and J 5 bases, leaving 11 bases between the germline ends. The CDR3 sequence is 12 residues long. In DNA form, the CDR3 reads TGCGCCAGCAGGACCACACGGGACGAGCAGTACTTC. Translation: CASRTTRDEQYF.

Note on this clone: The same CDR3 arises from other DNA sequences in this sample as well. The genes are TRBV19 and TRBJ1-1; TRBD1 aligns across 7 bases. The CDR3 consists of 14 residues. V shed 3 bases, J shed 2 bases, and the junction held 3 bases outside the gene matches. The germline CDR1 and CDR2 sequences are LNHDA and SQIVND (reference sequence). In DNA, the CDR3 is TGTGCCAGTAGTATTGGGACAGTAAACACTGAAGCTTTCTTT. This gives the protein CASSIGTVNTEAFF.

This chain connects TRBV28 to TRBJ2-7, with D possibly matching TRBD1 (6 bases). The V gene's germline CDR1 is MDHEN and CDR2 SYDVKM. Trimming left V 1 base short and J 1 base short, with 20 bases between. This CDR3 contains 18 residues. The CDR3 coding sequence is TGTGCCAGCAGTTTATACCTCTCCGGGACACGAAGTTCCTACGAGCAGTACTTC. It encodes CASSLYLSGTRSSYEQYF.

This chain uses TRBV10-3 with TRBJ2-3; 7 bases align to TRBD2. Germline CDR1 is ENHRY and CDR2 is SYGVKD. Trimming at V came to 9 bases and at J to 8 bases, leaving 17 bases not matched to a gene. The length of the CDR3 is 15 residues. The CDR3 DNA follows: TGTGCCATAAGAAGGGCCAGCGGGGACGAGGGTACGCAGTATTTT. Its translation is CAIRRASGDEGTQYF.

This clone was detected once. The chain carries TRBV5-1 and TRBJ2-3; TRBD2 aligns across 8 bases. Germline loops: CDR1 SGHRS, CDR2 YFSETQ. The CDR3 consists of 16 residues. The V gene end was trimmed by 0 bases and the J gene end by 2 bases; junction bases not matched to a gene: 5. CDR3 DNA sequence: TGCGCCAGCAGCTTGGCATCTAGCGGGTACACAGATACGCAGTATTTT. Amino acids: CASSLASSGYTDTQYF.

The J gene is TRBJ2-3, the V gene TRBV27; 8 nucleotides match TRBD2. Trimming cost V 8 bases and J 0 bases; bases outside gene matches: 10. The CDR3 runs to 16 residues. The V gene's germline CDR1 is MNHEY and CDR2 SMNVEV (reference sequence). The chain's CDR3 is CASWTLAGLSTDTQYF. The CDR3 DNA is TGTGCCAGCTGGACCCTAGCGGGCCTTAGCACAGATACGCAGTATTTT.